This T cell receptor beta chain was sequenced in a study of preoperative IRX-2 immunotherapy in early breast cancer. The treatment denotes: preoperative locoregional IRX-2 cytokine immunotherapy. Patients received preoperative, locoregional IRX-2 cytokine immunotherapy in a phase Ib study. Some clones are missing from TCRdb's copy, which holds only in-frame ones; the method was immunoSEQ multiplex PCR. This table has 35,000 to 40,000 clones, roughly 80% appearing once. Losses at the gene ends were 3 bases for V and 6 bases for J; bases not matched to a gene: 10. This CDR3 spans 15 amino acids. The germline V gene has CDR1 KGHSH and CDR2 LQKENI.

The TCR originated in a human donor with breast cancer. This rearrangement joins TRBV18 to TRBJ1-1; 7 nucleotides line up with TRBD1. The sequenced sample was lymph node tissue, obtained after IRX-2 immunotherapy. CDR3 sequence: CASSPQTGLGPEAFF. The CDR3 DNA reads TGTGCCAGCTCACCTCAGACAGGGTTGGGACCTGAAGCTTTCTTT.